The 25 T cell receptor beta chains below come from one sample, sequenced in a study of blood T cells in healthy people across ages (dated by TCRdb to between 2015 and 2017). The library relied on 5' RACE. The sequencer listed for this sample is Illumina HiSeq 2500. A second PCR of roughly 7 to 12 cycles was performed with a sample-barcoded 5' primer and a J-beta primer mix. TCRdb ran its own pipeline on the public reads, namely fastp trimming at Q25 and MiXCR clone calling, and kept in-frame beta chains. Each entry is one CDR3 protein sequence, shown with its most common DNA and genes. The sample records around 1,000,000 distinct CDR3 sequences, about 25% of which are singletons. The ten top clones hold approximately 0.7% of the sample. This sample also appeared in a second study, on T cells of mothers and their children.

The sample was blood. The receptors here all came from a girl aged 2 to 9 in good health.

V usage is TRBV7-9 and J usage is TRBJ2-5; weak D call: TRBD2 (7 bases). The CDR3 loop spans 14 amino acids. Per the germline V gene, CDR1 is SEHNR and CDR2 is FQNEAQ (reference sequence). V lost 3 bases and J lost 7, with 15 bases in between. The CDR3 DNA sequence: TGTGCCAGCAGCTTGGTCGGGGGGCCGGGGACCCAGTACTTC. Residues: CASSLVGGPGTQYF.

The chain is built from TRBV7-2 and TRBJ2-1; D not certain. The germline V gene encodes CDR1 SGHTA and CDR2 FQGNSA. The CDR3 is made up of 14 amino acids. V gave up 5 bases and J gave up 8 bases, with 16 bases separating them. The CDR3 reads CASSPHSQTDEQFF. CDR3 nucleotides: TGTGCCAGCAGCCCCCACTCCCAAACGGATGAGCAGTTCTTC.

This clonotype appeared a few times. An end of the junction does not agree with germline; a read error may underlie this. The rearrangement uses TRBV20-1 and TRBJ1-4; TRBD1 is a possible D gene (6 bases). Germline V lookup: CDR1 DFQATT, CDR2 SNEGSKA (reference sequence). The CDR3 spans 10 residues. CDR3 nucleotides: TGCAGTGCACACGACGGACAGTGGCTTTTT. Its translation is CSAHDGQWLF.

The rearrangement uses TRBV6-5 and TRBJ2-2; perhaps TRBD2 as D (5 bases). The germline V gene encodes CDR1 MNHEY and CDR2 SVGAGI. This CDR3 has 16 amino acids. The germline V and J ends were trimmed by 4 bases and 4 bases, with 16 bases remaining between them. CDR3 residues: CASSSLSGSLTGELFF. The CDR3 DNA reads as TGTGCCAGCAGTTCGTTAAGCGGATCTCTCACCGGGGAGCTGTTTTTT.

The chain employs TRBV6-5 and TRBJ2-2, with 7 positions matching TRBD1. The CDR3 consists of 14 residues. The germline CDR1 and CDR2 sequences are MNHEY and SVGAGI. The V segment lost 8 bases and the J segment 2 bases; nucleotides outside the gene matches: 5. CDR3 region: CASQGQRNTGELFF. CDR3 coding DNA: TGTGCCAGCCAGGGACAGAGAAACACCGGGGAGCTGTTTTTT.

There are a few counts of this clonotype. The chain carries TRBV7-2 and TRBJ2-3; TRBD2 agrees at 7 bases. This CDR3 contains 15 residues. With V trimmed by 5 bases and J by 4 bases, 9 bases remained unmatched. The germline V gene has CDR1 SGHTA and CDR2 FQGNSA. CDR3 loop: CASSEVGGRADTQYF. The DNA of the CDR3 is TGTGCCAGCAGCGAAGTGGGAGGGAGGGCAGATACGCAGTATTTT.

This clonotype was counted only a few times. For the CDR3, the DNA is TGCAGTGCCAGGAGTTCAACTAATGAAAAACTGTTTTTT. Translation: CSARSSTNEKLFF. This chain links TRBV20-1 with TRBJ1-4; no definite D call. Per the germline V gene, CDR1 is DFQATT and CDR2 is SNEGSKA (reference sequence). This CDR3 comprises 13 residues. V lost 6 bases and J lost 0, with 8 bases in between.

This clonotype was counted only a few times. The chain employs TRBV5-6 and TRBJ1-2, with D maybe TRBD1 (6 bases). V was clipped by 1 base and J by 2 bases, with 9 bases between them. The CDR3 is made up of 14 amino acids. Per germline, CDR1 SGHDT and CDR2 YYEEEE. Here the CDR3 DNA reads TGTGCCAGCAGCTTGCAGGGGCTAAACTATGGCTACACCTTC. It yields the protein CASSLQGLNYGYTF.

The chain recombines TRBV14 with TRBJ1-1; 7 bases are shared with TRBD1. The CDR3 spans 19 residues. The ends lost 2 bases at V and 3 bases at J; junction bases unmatched: 18. CDR1 is SGHDN, CDR2 FVKESK, per germline. The CDR3 loop reads CASSQNPTRDSRSHTEAFF. The DNA of the CDR3 is TGTGCCAGCAGCCAAAATCCGACCCGGGACAGCCGCTCCCACACTGAAGCTTTCTTT.

This chain uses TRBV7-8 with TRBJ2-5; D not resolved. Germline V gene sequence: CDR1 SGHVS, CDR2 FQNEAQ. V gave up 2 bases and J gave up 5 bases, with 18 bases separating them. The length of the CDR3 is 16 residues. CDR3 bases: TGTGCCAGCAGCTTATCCCCAGCATTACCTCAGGAGACCCAGTACTTC. Its translation is CASSLSPALPQETQYF.

A few counts support this clonotype. DNA of the CDR3: TGTGCCAGCAGCTTTAAGGGCTCTGGGGCCAACGTCCTGACTTTC. It is translated as CASSFKGSGANVLTF. The V call is TRBV7-2, the J call TRBJ2-6; no firm D call. Germline CDR1 and CDR2: SGHTA and FQGNSA. Trimming took off 3 bases at V and 0 bases at J, with 6 bases between the two ends. This CDR3 is 15 amino acids long.

The V and J genes are TRBV7-3 and TRBJ1-2; 7 nucleotides align to TRBD1. V dropped 5 bases and J dropped 2; count of bases not matched to a gene: 14. Germline CDR1 and CDR2: SGHTA and FQGTGA. The CDR3 extends over 17 amino acids. The CDR3 loop is CASSPGTAHYLNYGYTF. CDR3 DNA: TGTGCCAGCAGCCCAGGGACAGCCCACTATCTAAACTATGGCTACACCTTC. The full variable domain, its missing parts supplied by reference TRBV7-3 and TRBJ1-2, is GAGVSQTPSNKVTEKGKYVELRCDPISGHTALYWYRQSLGQGPEFLIYFQGTGAADDSGLPNDRFFAVRPEGSVSTLKIQRTERGDSAVYLCASSPGTAHYLNYGYTFGSGTRLTVV.

The gene calls are TRBV29-1 and TRBJ1-4, with D hard to call. From germline, CDR1 is SQVTM and CDR2 ANQGSEA. Trimming stripped 6 bases from V and 0 bases from J, with 8 bases between. This CDR3 has 13 amino acids. The CDR3, as DNA: TGCAGCGTAACCGGGACAACTAATGAAAAACTGTTTTTT. It codes for CSVTGTTNEKLFF.

The CDR3 here is CASRPLLYQETQYF. The CDR3 DNA reads TGTGCCAGCCGCCCTTTATTGTACCAAGAGACCCAGTACTTC. The chain employs TRBV6-5 and TRBJ2-5; D is undetermined. Trimming stripped 8 bases from V and 0 bases from J, with 13 bases between. This CDR3 has 14 amino acids. The V gene's germline CDR1 is MNHEY and CDR2 SVGAGI.

The CDR3, as DNA: TGCAGTGCTAGCCCCGCGGAAGGACTGCCCCAAGAGACCCAGTACTTC. Protein product: CSASPAEGLPQETQYF. This chain uses TRBV20-1 with TRBJ2-5; possibly TRBD2 for D (5 bases). Germline V gives CDR1 DFQATT, CDR2 SNEGSKA (reference sequence). This CDR3 region has 16 residues. V lost 3 bases and J 1 base, leaving 18 bases between the germline ends.

This clonotype was detected only a few times. CDR3 nucleotides: TGTGCCAGCAGTCCCTCTTGGACAGCATCCTACGAGCAGTACTTC. This sequence encodes CASSPSWTASYEQYF. This rearrangement joins TRBV2 to TRBJ2-7; D is perhaps TRBD1 (6 bases). Germline CDR1 and CDR2: SNHLY and FYNNEI. The CDR3 runs 15 residues. V was pared by 5 bases and J by 1 base, with 15 bases between.

With regard to this clonotype: Mismatch with germline at one junction end may stem from a read error. This sequence joins TRBV28 and TRBJ1-5, with D unclear. Per germline, CDR1 MDHEN and CDR2 SYDVKM. The CDR3 has 16 amino acids. The DNA of the CDR3 is TGTGCCTGCAGTTTTTACGGAAGAAGCTCAGTTCAGCCCCAGCATTTT. This encodes CACSFYGRSSVQPQHF.

The chain recombines TRBV7-2 with TRBJ1-2, with D maybe TRBD1 (5 bases). CDR1 is SGHTA and CDR2 is FQGNSA in the germline V gene. The V gene lost 5 bases and the J gene lost 2 bases, with 18 bases spanning the gap. The CDR3 has 16 residues. The CDR3 protein is CASSATTGGSNYGYTF. The CDR3 bases are TGTGCCAGCAGCGCCACTACGGGGGGAAGCAACTATGGCTACACCTTC.

This clonotype came up a few times. V gene TRBV29-1 combines with J gene TRBJ1-2, with D hard to call. The CDR3 is made up of 11 amino acids. Deletions cut 8 bases from V and 8 bases from J, with 15 bases between. The V gene's germline CDR1 is SQVTM and CDR2 ANQGSEA. The CDR3: CSTVPDSGYTF. The CDR3 coding sequence is TGCAGCACCGTACCTGACTCGGGCTACACCTTC.

The chain has TRBV20-1 and TRBJ1-2; no clear D. This CDR3 has 14 residues. V lost 6 bases, J lost 6 bases, and 20 bases lay in between. In germline, CDR1 is DFQATT, CDR2 SNEGSKA (reference sequence). CDR3 bases: TGCAGTGCCCCCATTCAGGCCCGTTGGGATGGCTACACCTTC. Its translation is CSAPIQARWDGYTF.

The gene calls are TRBV7-3 and TRBJ2-5; 11 nucleotides agree with TRBD2. The DNA end favors TRBJ2-1, so the J call may be wrong. Per the germline V gene, CDR1 is SGHTA and CDR2 is FQGTGA. The CDR3 runs 13 residues. The CDR3 DNA reads TGTGCCAGCAGGACTAGCGGGGCCAATGAGCAGTTCTTC. Its translation: CASRTSGANEQFF.

This clonotype was detected only a few times. V gene TRBV27 combines with J gene TRBJ2-1; no definite D call. Germline loops: CDR1 MNHEY, CDR2 SMNVEV (reference sequence). The CDR3 runs 15 residues. Trimming took off 4 bases at V and 0 bases at J, with 10 bases between the two ends. DNA for the CDR3: TGTGCCAGCAGTTCGGCCAGAAGCTCCTACAATGAGCAGTTCTTC. It encodes CASSSARSSYNEQFF.

The genes are TRBV5-1 and TRBJ2-4; no definite D call. V was clipped by 0 bases and J by 6 bases, with 13 bases between them. Germline V gene lookup returns CDR1 SGHRS and CDR2 YFSETQ. This CDR3 has 15 residues. The CDR3 is CASSLAGFALNIQYF. Here the CDR3 DNA reads TGCGCCAGCAGCTTGGCTGGCTTCGCCCTAAACATTCAGTACTTC. Drawing the rest from reference TRBV5-1 and TRBJ2-4, the complete variable domain is KAGVTQTPRYLIKTRGQQVTLSCSPISGHRSVSWYQQTPGQGLQFLFEYFSETQRNKGNFPGRFSGRQFSNSRSEMNVSTLELGDSALYLCASSLAGFALNIQYFGAGTRLSVL.

In this sample, this clonotype turned up a few times. This rearrangement joins TRBV6-5 to TRBJ2-2; 7 positions match TRBD1. Per the germline V gene, CDR1 is MNHEY and CDR2 is SVGAGI. Trimming at V came to 5 bases and at J to 6 bases, leaving 9 bases not matched to a gene. The CDR3 is 15 amino acids. The CDR3 protein is CASSPWTGLAGELFF. The CDR3 DNA sequence: TGTGCCAGCAGTCCGTGGACAGGCCTGGCCGGGGAGCTGTTTTTT.

This chain links TRBV4-3 with TRBJ2-5, with TRBD2 identical over 9 bases. The end of the DNA fits TRBJ2-1 better, so the J call may be wrong. The CDR3 has 18 residues. Germline V gives CDR1 LGHNA, CDR2 YSLEER. The CDR3 region has the DNA TGCGCCAGCAGCCAAGAATCTGCGGGGGGGCCCCGGCGCAATGAGCAGTTCTTC. Encoded protein: CASSQESAGGPRRNEQFF.